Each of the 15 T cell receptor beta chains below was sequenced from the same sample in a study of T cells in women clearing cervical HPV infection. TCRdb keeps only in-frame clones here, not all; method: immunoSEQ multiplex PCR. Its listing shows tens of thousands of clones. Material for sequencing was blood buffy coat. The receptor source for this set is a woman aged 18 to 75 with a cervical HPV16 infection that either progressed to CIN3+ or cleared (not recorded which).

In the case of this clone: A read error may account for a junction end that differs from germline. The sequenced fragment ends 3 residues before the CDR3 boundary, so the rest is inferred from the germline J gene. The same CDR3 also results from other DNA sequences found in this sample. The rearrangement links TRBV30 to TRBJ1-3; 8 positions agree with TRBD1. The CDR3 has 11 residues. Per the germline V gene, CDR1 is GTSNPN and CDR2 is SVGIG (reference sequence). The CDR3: CAWTGGYTIYF. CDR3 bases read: TGTGCCTGGACAGGGGGCTACACG.

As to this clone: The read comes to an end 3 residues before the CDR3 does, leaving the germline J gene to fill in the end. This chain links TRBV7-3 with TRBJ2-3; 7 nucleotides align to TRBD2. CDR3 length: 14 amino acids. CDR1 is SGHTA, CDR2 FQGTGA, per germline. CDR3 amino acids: CASSRGTNQETQYF. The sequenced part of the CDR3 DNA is TGTGCCAGCAGCCGAGGGACTAACCAAGAGACG. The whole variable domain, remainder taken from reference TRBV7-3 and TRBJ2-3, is GAGVSQTPSNKVTEKGKYVELRCDPISGHTALYWYRQSLGQGPEFLIYFQGTGAADDSGLPNDRFFAVRPEGSVSTLKIQRTERGDSAVYLCASSRGTNQETQYFGPGTRLTVL.

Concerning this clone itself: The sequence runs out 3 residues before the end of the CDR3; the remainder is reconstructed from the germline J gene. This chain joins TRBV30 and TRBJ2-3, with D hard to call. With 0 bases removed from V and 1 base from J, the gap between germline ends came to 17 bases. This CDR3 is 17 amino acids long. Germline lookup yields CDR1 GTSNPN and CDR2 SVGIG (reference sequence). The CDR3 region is CAWSVQGLRDGTDTQYF. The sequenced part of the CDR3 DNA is TGTGCCTGGAGTGTACAAGGGCTTCGAGATGGCACAGATACG.

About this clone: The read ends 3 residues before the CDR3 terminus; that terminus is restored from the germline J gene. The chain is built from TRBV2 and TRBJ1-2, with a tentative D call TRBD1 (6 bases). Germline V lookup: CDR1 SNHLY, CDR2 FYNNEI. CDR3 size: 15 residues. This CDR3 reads CASSEAGAETYDYTF. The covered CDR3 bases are TGTGCCAGCAGTGAAGCGGGGGCAGAGACCTACGAC.

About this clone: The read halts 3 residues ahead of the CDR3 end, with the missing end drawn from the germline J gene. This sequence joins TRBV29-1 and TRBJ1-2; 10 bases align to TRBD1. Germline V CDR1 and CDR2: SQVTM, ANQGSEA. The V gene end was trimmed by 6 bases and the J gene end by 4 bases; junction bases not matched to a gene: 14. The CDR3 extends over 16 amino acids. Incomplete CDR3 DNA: TGCAGCGTATCCGGGACAGGGGCAGCATTGGGCTATGGC. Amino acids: CSVSGTGAALGYG. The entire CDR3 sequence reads CSVSGTGAALGYGYTF.

The CDR3 bases that were read are TGTGCCTGGAATCGGGGGTACAATCAGCCG. Its translation is CAWNRGYNQP. The full CDR3 is CAWNRGYNQPQYF. The genes are TRBV30 and TRBJ2-3; possibly TRBD2 for D (6 bases). The missing CDR3 end, 3 residues past where the read stops, is filled in from the germline J gene. Per germline, CDR1 GTSNPN and CDR2 SVGIG (reference sequence). This CDR3 has 13 amino acids.

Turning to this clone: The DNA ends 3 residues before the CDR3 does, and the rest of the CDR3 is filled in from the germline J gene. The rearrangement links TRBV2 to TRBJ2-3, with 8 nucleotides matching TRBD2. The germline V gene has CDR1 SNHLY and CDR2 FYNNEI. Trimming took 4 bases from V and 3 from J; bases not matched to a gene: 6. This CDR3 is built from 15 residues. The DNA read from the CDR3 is TGTGCCAGCAGTGTGGGACTAGAAAGAACAGATACG. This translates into CASSVGLERTDT. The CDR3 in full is CASSVGLERTDTQYF.

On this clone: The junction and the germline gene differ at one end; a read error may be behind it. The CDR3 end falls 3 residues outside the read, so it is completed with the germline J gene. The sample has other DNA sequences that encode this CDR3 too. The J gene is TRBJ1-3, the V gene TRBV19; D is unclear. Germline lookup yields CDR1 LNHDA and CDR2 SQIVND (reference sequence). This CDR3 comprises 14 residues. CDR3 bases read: TGTGCCAGTGACTCGACGGCCCCTGGAAACACG. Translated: CASDSTAPGNT. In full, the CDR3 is CASDSTAPGNTIYF.

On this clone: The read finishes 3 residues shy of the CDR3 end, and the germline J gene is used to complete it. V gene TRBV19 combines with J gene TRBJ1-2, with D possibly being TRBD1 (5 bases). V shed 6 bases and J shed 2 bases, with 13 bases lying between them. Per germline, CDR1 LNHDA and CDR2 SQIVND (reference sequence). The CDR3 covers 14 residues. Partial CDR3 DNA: TGTGCCAGTAGCCTAGGGCGGGGGAACTATGGC. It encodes CASSLGRGNYG. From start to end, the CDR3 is CASSLGRGNYGYTF. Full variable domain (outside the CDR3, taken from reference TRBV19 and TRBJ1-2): DGGITQSPKYLFRKEGQNVTLSCEQNLNHDAMYWYRQDPGQGLRLIYYSQIVNDFQKGDIAEGYSVSREKKESFPLTVTSAQKNPTAFYLCASSLGRGNYGYTFGSGTRLTVV.

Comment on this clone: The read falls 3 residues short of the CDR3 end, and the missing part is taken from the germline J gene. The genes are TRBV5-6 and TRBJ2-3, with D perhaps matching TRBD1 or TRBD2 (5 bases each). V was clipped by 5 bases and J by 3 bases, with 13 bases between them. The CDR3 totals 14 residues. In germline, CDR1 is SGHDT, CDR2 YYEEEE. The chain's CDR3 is CASRMVEGTDTQYF. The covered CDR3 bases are TGTGCCAGCAGGATGGTTGAGGGGACAGATACG.

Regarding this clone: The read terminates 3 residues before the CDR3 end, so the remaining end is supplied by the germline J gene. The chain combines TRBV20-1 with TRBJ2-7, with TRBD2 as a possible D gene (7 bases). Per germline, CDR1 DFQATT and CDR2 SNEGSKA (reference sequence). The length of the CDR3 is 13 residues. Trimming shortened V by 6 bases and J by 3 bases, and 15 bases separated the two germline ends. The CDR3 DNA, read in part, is TGCAGTGCGGGAGGGGGACGGAACTACGAG. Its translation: CSAGGGRNYE. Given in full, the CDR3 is CSAGGGRNYEQYF.

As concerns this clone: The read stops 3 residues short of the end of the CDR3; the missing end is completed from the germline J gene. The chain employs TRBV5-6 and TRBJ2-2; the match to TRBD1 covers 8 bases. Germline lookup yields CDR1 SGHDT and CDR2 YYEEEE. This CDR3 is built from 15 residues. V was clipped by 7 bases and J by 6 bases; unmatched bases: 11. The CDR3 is CASGPPGQVSGELFF. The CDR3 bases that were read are TGTGCCAGCGGTCCTCCGGGACAGGTGTCCGGGGAG.

This CDR3 reads CASSLASGTQYF. The CDR3 DNA, read in part, is TGTGCCAGCAGCTTGGCCTCAGGGACG. The chain couples TRBV7-6 to TRBJ2-3; maybe TRBD1 (5 bases). The CDR3 end falls 3 residues outside the read, so it is completed with the germline J gene. Germline values: CDR1 SGHVS, CDR2 FNYEAQ. This CDR3 region has 12 residues.

CDR3 sequence reads: CASSPGQPYGYTF. CDR3 bases read: TGTGCCAGTAGTCCGGGACAGCCGTATGGC. The chain joins TRBV19 to TRBJ1-2; 7 nucleotides line up with TRBD1. The read ends 3 residues shy of where the CDR3 ends; the end is completed using the germline J gene. V was pared by 5 bases and J by 5 bases, with 5 bases of the junction left unmatched. Germline V gene lookup returns CDR1 LNHDA and CDR2 SQIVND (reference sequence). This CDR3 region has 13 residues.

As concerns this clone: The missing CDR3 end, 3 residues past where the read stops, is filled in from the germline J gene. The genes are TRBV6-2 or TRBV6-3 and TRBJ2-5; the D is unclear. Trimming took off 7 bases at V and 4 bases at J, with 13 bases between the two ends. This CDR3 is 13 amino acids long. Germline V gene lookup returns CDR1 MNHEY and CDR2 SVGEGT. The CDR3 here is CASMPHSGETQYF. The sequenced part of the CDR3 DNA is TGTGCCAGCATGCCCCATTCGGGAGAGACC.